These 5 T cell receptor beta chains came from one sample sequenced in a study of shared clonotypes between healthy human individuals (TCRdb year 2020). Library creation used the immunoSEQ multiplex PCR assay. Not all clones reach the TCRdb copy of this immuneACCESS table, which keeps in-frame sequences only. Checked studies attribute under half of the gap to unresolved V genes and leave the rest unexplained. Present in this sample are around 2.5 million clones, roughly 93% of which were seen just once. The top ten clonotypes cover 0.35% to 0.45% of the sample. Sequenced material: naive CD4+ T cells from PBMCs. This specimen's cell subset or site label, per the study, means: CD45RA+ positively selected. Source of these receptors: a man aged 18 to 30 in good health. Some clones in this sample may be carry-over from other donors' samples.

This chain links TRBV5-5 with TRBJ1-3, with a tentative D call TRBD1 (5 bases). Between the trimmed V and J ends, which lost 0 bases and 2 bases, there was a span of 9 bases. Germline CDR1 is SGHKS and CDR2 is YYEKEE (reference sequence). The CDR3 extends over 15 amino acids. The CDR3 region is CASSLDRSPGNTIYF. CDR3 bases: TGTGCCAGCAGCTTGGACAGGAGCCCTGGAAACACCATATATTTT.

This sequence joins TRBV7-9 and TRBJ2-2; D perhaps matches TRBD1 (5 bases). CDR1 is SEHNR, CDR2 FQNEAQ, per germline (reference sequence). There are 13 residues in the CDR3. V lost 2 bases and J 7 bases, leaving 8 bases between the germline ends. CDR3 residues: CASSLLQGGELFF. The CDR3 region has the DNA TGTGCCAGCAGCTTACTTCAGGGCGGGGAGCTGTTTTTT.

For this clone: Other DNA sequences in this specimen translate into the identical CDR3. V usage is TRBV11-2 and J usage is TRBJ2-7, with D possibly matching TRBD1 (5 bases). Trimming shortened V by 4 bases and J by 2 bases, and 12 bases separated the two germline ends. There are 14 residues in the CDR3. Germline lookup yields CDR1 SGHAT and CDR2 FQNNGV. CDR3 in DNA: TGTGCCAGCAGCTCTCTAACAGGAACCTACGAGCAGTACTTC. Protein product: CASSSLTGTYEQYF.

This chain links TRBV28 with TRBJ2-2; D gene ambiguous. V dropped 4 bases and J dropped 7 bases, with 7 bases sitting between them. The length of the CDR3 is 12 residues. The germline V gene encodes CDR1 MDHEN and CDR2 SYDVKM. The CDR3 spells CASSSSFGELFF. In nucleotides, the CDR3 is TGTGCCAGCAGTTCTTCCTTCGGGGAGCTGTTTTTT. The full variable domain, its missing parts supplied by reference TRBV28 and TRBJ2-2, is DVKVTQSSRYLVKRTGEKVFLECVQDMDHENMFWYRQDPGLGLRLIYFSYDVKMKEKGDIPEGYSVSREKKERFSLILESASTNQTSMYLCASSSSFGELFFGEGSRLTVL.

CDR3 protein: CASQSGSLNQPQHF. The CDR3, as DNA: TGTGCCAGCCAATCGGGCAGTTTAAATCAGCCCCAGCATTTT. The chain couples TRBV28 to TRBJ1-5; no clear D. Germline V gives CDR1 MDHEN, CDR2 SYDVKM. The V and J ends lost 8 bases and 4 bases respectively, with 15 bases between them. This CDR3 contains 14 residues.